This T cell receptor (beta chain) was found in a study of blood T cell repertoires in COVID-19. The CDR3 loop spans 17 amino acids. J lost 1 base, V lost 4 bases, and 11 bases had no gene match. The germline V gene encodes CDR1 SGHTS and CDR2 YDEGEE. Repertoires were generated with immunoSEQ multiplex PCR, while TCRdb's copy carries only in-frame clones and drops some. This table holds some 250,000 clones, over 75% found once. The rearrangement joins TRBV5-8 to TRBJ1-3; TRBD1 agrees at 7 bases. The specimen sequenced was PBMCs or T cells enriched from blood (not recorded which). The TCR comes from a woman between 45 and 60 years old who had recovered from COVID-19. This chain's CDR3 is CASSLLGQTTSGNTIYF. In DNA, the CDR3 is TGTGCCAGCAGCCTACTGGGACAGACAACTTCTGGAAACACCATATATTTT.